One sample yielded the 20 T cell receptor beta chains listed below, sequenced in a study of beta chain features in type 1 diabetes. The isolated RNA, all of it, was reverse transcribed, so expressed TCRB transcripts were what got sequenced. The table came from immunoSEQ multiplex PCR; TCRdb's copy has only in-frame clones and leaves some out. The repertoire holds 130,000 to 150,000 clones, with 6.9% as singletons. Material: central memory CD4+ T cells from blood. The receptors come from a woman under 40 in good health.

The chain combines TRBV7-2 with TRBJ2-2; D is undetermined. Germline V gene lookup returns CDR1 SGHTA and CDR2 FQGNSA. V lost 2 bases, J lost 6 bases, and 10 bases lay in between. This CDR3 has 14 amino acids. CDR3 in DNA: TGTGCCAGCAGCTTACCCCCGCCGGCCGGGGAGCTGTTTTTT. Its translation is CASSLPPPAGELFF.

The CDR3 loop reads CASSPQRSDTQYF. Here the CDR3 DNA reads TGTGCCAGCAGTCCCCAGAGGTCCGATACGCAGTATTTT. The chain recombines TRBV27 with TRBJ2-3; D not certain. V lost 5 bases and J 6 bases, leaving 12 bases between the germline ends. Germline lookup yields CDR1 MNHEY and CDR2 SMNVEV (reference sequence). This CDR3 spans 13 amino acids.

The rearrangement joins TRBV7-2 to TRBJ2-1; TRBD2 matches 10 bases. Trimming took 5 bases from V and 4 from J; bases not matched to a gene: 11. Germline-derived CDR1 and CDR2 are SGHTA and FQGNSA. The CDR3 runs 17 residues. CDR3 loop: CASSARLAGALYNEQFF. In DNA, the CDR3 is TGTGCCAGCAGCGCCCGACTAGCGGGTGCCTTATACAATGAGCAGTTCTTC.

This clone has more than one count but fewer than ten. The chain carries TRBV7-3 and TRBJ2-7; D is undetermined. CDR3 size: 11 residues. V was clipped by 2 bases and J by 7 bases, with 6 bases between them. Looked up from germline, CDR1 is SGHTA and CDR2 is FQGTGA. The CDR3 reads CASSLGREQYF. CDR3 bases: TGTGCCAGCAGCTTAGGTAGAGAGCAGTACTTC.

V gene TRBV18 combines with J gene TRBJ2-2, with 8 bases aligning to TRBD1. This CDR3 is 14 amino acids long. J was trimmed by 4 bases and V by 5 bases; bases with no gene match: 3. Germline V gene lookup returns CDR1 KGHSH and CDR2 LQKENI. As DNA, the CDR3 is TGTGCCAGCTCAGAGGACAGGGTCACCGGGGAGCTGTTTTTT. Protein sequence: CASSEDRVTGELFF.

This clone was recorded a few times. The V and J genes are TRBV9 and TRBJ2-1; D not resolved. Per the germline V gene, CDR1 is SGDLS and CDR2 is YYNGEE. This CDR3 is built from 12 residues. V lost 2 bases to trimming and J lost 8 bases, with 8 bases between them. CDR3 coding DNA: TGTGCCAGCAGCGTTCCTGGAGATGAGCAGTTCTTC. Translating it yields CASSVPGDEQFF.

The chain couples TRBV5-4 to TRBJ2-7; 9 bases are a match to TRBD2. V lost 3 bases to trimming and J lost 0 bases; unmatched junction nucleotides: 7. CDR1 and CDR2 from the germline V gene are SGHNT and YYREEE (reference sequence). The CDR3 is 16 residues long. The CDR3 region is CASSSGLAGSSYEQYF. The CDR3 bases are TGTGCCAGCAGCTCGGGACTAGCCGGTAGCTCCTACGAGCAGTACTTC.

The chain uses TRBV18 and TRBJ2-1; 11 bases agree with TRBD2. The CDR3 sequence is 17 residues long. Germline V gives CDR1 KGHSH, CDR2 LQKENI. Trimming removed 1 base from V and 3 bases from J; junction bases left unmatched: 5. The CDR3 sequence is CASSPLAGGPGYNEQFF. DNA for the CDR3: TGTGCCAGCTCACCACTAGCGGGAGGGCCAGGCTACAATGAGCAGTTCTTC.

This clone has a handful of counts. The CDR3 sequence: CSYEGPSGNTIYF. DNA for the CDR3: TGCAGCTACGAGGGTCCCTCTGGAAACACCATATATTTT. This chain connects TRBV29-1 to TRBJ1-3; D unclear. Per the germline V gene, CDR1 is SQVTM and CDR2 is ANQGSEA. V lost 8 bases and J lost 0, with 11 bases in between. The length of the CDR3 is 13 residues.

This chain links TRBV19 with TRBJ2-1, with 8 bases lining up with TRBD2. The CDR3 has 15 amino acids. J gave up 9 bases and V 1 base, and 8 bases lay outside the gene matches. The germline CDR1 and CDR2 sequences are LNHDA and SQIVND (reference sequence). The CDR3: CASSIAGGPSAEQFF. In DNA, the CDR3 is TGTGCCAGTAGTATAGCGGGAGGGCCCTCAGCTGAGCAGTTCTTC.

This chain joins TRBV2 and TRBJ2-6, with 7 bases matching TRBD1. The length of the CDR3 is 16 residues. CDR1 SNHLY and CDR2 FYNNEI come from the germline V gene. Trimming cost V 6 bases and J 4 bases; bases outside gene matches: 9. The CDR3 protein is CASRRTGPGGANVLTF. For the CDR3, the DNA is TGTGCCAGCAGGCGGACAGGACCCGGGGGGGCCAACGTCCTGACTTTC.

V gene TRBV4-3 combines with J gene TRBJ2-5, with 7 bases fitting TRBD2. This CDR3 has 17 residues. The V and J ends lost 1 base and 3 bases, in that order; junction bases with no gene match: 11. Germline values: CDR1 LGHNA, CDR2 YSLEER. CDR3 region: CASSQAAGAAGEETQYF. The CDR3 DNA is TGCGCCAGCAGCCAAGCGGCGGGAGCGGCCGGGGAAGAGACCCAGTACTTC.

V and J are TRBV28 and TRBJ2-7; the D gene is possibly TRBD2 (7 bases). The CDR3 runs to 15 residues. Trimming stripped 4 bases from V and 4 bases from J, with 17 bases between. CDR1 is MDHEN, CDR2 SYDVKM, per germline. The CDR3 nucleotides read TGTGCCAGCAGTTCCCCCTTCAAGGGGGGGTACGAGCAGTACTTC. Protein product: CASSSPFKGGYEQYF. The entire variable domain, with the rest obtained from reference TRBV28 and TRBJ2-7, is as follows: DVKVTQSSRYLVKRTGEKVFLECVQDMDHENMFWYRQDPGLGLRLIYFSYDVKMKEKGDIPEGYSVSREKKERFSLILESASTNQTSMYLCASSSPFKGGYEQYFGPGTRLTVT.

As for this clone: At one end, the junction sequence differs from germline, possibly due to a read error. The V gene is TRBV11-2, the J gene TRBJ2-7, with D uncertain. Germline CDR1 and CDR2: SGHAT and FQNNGV. The CDR3 spans 15 residues. The CDR3 nucleotides read TGTGCCAGCAGCCGTTACGGGTCCTCCTCCCACGAGCAGTACTTC. Its protein is CASSRYGSSSHEQYF. The whole variable domain, filled in from reference TRBV11-2 and TRBJ2-7, reads EAGVAQSPRYKIIEKRQSVAFWCNPISGHATLYWYQQILGQGPKLLIQFQNNGVVDDSQLPKDRFSAERLKGVDSTLKIQPAKLEDSAVYLCASSRYGSSSHEQYFGPGTRLTVT.

The rearrangement links TRBV27 to TRBJ2-2; D is unresolved. Between the trimmed V and J ends, which lost 3 bases and 5 bases, there was a span of 10 bases. Germline lookup yields CDR1 MNHEY and CDR2 SMNVEV (reference sequence). This CDR3 is 14 amino acids long. CDR3: CASSFRQVTGELFF. The CDR3 region has the DNA TGTGCCAGCAGTTTCCGGCAGGTGACCGGGGAGCTGTTTTTT.

This chain links TRBV6-6 with TRBJ2-1; 10 positions agree with TRBD2. CDR1 is MNHNY and CDR2 is SVGAGI in the germline V gene (reference sequence). Germline trimming cut 4 bases from V and 6 bases from J; bases unmatched to any gene: 9. The CDR3 is 16 amino acids. The CDR3 loop reads CASSSPRSGRGNEQFF. For the CDR3, the DNA is TGTGCCAGCAGTTCCCCTAGGAGCGGGAGGGGCAATGAGCAGTTCTTC.

The rearrangement joins TRBV6-5 to TRBJ2-4, with D tentatively TRBD2 (5 bases). CDR1 MNHEY and CDR2 SVGAGI come from the germline V gene. The V gene lost 4 bases and the J gene lost 12 bases, with 13 bases spanning the gap. The CDR3 is made up of 12 amino acids. This CDR3 is CASSFRRETQYF. CDR3 in DNA: TGTGCCAGCAGTTTTAGACGGGAAACTCAGTACTTC.

This clone was seen more than once but under ten times. This chain links TRBV5-4 with TRBJ1-3; D ambiguous. The V gene lost 9 bases and the J gene lost 2 bases, with 9 bases spanning the gap. CDR1 SGHNT and CDR2 YYREEE come from the germline V gene (reference sequence). CDR3 size: 12 residues. CDR3 nucleotide sequence: TGTGCCACCTCCGAGCCTGGAAACACCATATATTTT. Protein product: CATSEPGNTIYF.

This clone has a handful of counts. The chain has TRBV5-1 and TRBJ2-2; D remains unclear. The CDR3 length is 15 residues. Germline V gives CDR1 SGHRS, CDR2 YFSETQ. Deletions cut 1 base from V and 0 bases from J, with 7 bases between. This CDR3 is CASSLSLANTGELFF. The CDR3 nucleotides read TGCGCCAGCAGCTTGAGTCTAGCGAACACCGGGGAGCTGTTTTTT.

The chain has TRBV5-4 and TRBJ2-1, with 14 nucleotides matching TRBD2. V lost 4 bases and J lost 8; bases outside the gene matches: 5. Germline values: CDR1 SGHNT, CDR2 YYREEE (reference sequence). CDR3 size: 15 residues. The CDR3 DNA reads as TGTGCCAGCAGCCTTGGACTAGCGGGGGGCGATGAGCAGTTCTTC. This codes for CASSLGLAGGDEQFF. The whole variable domain, remainder taken from reference TRBV5-4 and TRBJ2-1, is ETGVTQSPTHLIKTRGQQVTLRCSSQSGHNTVSWYQQALGQGPQFIFQYYREEENGRGNFPPRFSGLQFPNYSSELNVNALELDDSALYLCASSLGLAGGDEQFFGPGTRLTVL.